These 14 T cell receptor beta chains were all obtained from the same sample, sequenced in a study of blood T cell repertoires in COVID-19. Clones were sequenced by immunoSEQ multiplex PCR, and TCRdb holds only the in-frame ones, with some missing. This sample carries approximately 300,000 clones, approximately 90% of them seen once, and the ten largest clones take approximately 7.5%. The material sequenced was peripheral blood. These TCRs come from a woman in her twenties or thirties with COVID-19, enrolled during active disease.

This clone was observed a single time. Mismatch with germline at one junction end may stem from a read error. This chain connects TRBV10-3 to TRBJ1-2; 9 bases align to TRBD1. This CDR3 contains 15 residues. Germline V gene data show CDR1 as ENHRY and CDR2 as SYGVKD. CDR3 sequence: CAISESGTGNSGYTF. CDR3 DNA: TGTGCCATCAGTGAGTCAGGGACAGGGAACTCTGGCTACACCTTC.

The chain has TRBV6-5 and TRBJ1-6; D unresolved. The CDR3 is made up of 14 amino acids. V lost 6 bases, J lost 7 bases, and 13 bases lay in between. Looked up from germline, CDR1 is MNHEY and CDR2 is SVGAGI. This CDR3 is CASSPGRGNSPLHF. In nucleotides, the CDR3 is TGTGCCAGCAGCCCCGGACGGGGAAATTCACCCCTCCACTTT.

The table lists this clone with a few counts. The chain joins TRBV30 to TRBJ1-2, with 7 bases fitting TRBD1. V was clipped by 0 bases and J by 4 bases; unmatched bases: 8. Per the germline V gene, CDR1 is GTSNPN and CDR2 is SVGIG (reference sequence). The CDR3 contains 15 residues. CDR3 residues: CAWSVPGRGIYGYTF. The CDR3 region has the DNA TGTGCCTGGAGTGTACCAGGCAGGGGGATCTATGGCTACACCTTC.

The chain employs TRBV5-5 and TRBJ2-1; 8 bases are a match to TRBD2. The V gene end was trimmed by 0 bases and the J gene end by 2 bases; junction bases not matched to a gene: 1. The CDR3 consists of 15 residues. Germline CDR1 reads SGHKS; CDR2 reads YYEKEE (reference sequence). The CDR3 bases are TGTGCCAGCAGCTTGGTTAGCGGGGCCTACAATGAGCAGTTCTTC. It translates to CASSLVSGAYNEQFF.

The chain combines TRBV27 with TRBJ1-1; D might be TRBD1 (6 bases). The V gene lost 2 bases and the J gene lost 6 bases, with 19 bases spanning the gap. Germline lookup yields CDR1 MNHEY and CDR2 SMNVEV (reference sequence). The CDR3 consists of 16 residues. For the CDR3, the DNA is TGTGCCAGCAGTTTAAACCCAGGGGCCAAAATCGCTGAAGCTTTCTTT. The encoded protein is CASSLNPGAKIAEAFF.

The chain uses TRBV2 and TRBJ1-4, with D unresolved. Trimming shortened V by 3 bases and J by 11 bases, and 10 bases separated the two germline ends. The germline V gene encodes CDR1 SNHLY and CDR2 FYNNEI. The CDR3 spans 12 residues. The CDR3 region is CASSDPPGKLFF. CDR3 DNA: TGTGCCAGCAGTGACCCACCGGGGAAACTGTTTTTT.

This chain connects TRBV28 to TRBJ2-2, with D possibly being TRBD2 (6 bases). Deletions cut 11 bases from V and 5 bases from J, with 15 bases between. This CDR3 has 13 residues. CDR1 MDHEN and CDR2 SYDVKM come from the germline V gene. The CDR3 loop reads CASRGFTTGELFF. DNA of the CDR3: TGTGCCTCCCGGGGGTTTACTACCGGGGAGCTGTTTTTT.

The DNA of the CDR3 is TGCGCCAGCAGCTTGGTTCCGGGGGCCTACGAGCAGTACTTC. This codes for CASSLVPGAYEQYF. The chain employs TRBV5-1 and TRBJ2-7, with a weak D call TRBD2 (6 bases). Trimming removed 0 bases from V and 2 bases from J, with 9 bases in between. This CDR3 spans 14 amino acids. Germline values: CDR1 SGHRS, CDR2 YFSETQ.

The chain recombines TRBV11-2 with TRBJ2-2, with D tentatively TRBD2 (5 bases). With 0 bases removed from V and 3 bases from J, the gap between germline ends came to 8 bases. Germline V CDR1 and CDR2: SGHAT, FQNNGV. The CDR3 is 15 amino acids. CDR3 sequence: CASSLDARDTGELFF. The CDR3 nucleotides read TGTGCCAGCAGCTTAGATGCGAGGGACACCGGGGAGCTGTTTTTT.

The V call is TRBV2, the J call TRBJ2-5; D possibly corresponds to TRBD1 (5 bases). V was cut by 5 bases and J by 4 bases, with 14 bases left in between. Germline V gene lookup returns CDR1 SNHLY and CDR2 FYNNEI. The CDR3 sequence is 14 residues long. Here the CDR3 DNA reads TGTGCCAGCAGTCCTACAGGCGTAATAGAGACCCAGTACTTC. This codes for CASSPTGVIETQYF.

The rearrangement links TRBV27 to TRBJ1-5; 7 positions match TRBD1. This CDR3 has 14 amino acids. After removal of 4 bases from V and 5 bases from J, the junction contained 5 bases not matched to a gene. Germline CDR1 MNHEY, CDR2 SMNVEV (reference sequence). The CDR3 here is CASSSRQGDQPQHF. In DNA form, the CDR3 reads TGTGCCAGCAGTTCCCGACAGGGCGATCAGCCCCAGCATTTT.

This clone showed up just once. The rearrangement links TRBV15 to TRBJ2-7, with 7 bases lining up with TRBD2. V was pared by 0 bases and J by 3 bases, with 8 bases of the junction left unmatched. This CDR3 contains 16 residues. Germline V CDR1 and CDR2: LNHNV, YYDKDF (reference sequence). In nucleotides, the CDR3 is TGTGCCACCAGCAGAGATGAAGCGGGATTATTCTACGAGCAGTACTTC. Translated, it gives CATSRDEAGLFYEQYF.

The chain's CDR3 is CASRTTGGMSYGYTF. The DNA for the CDR3 is TGTGCCAGTAGGACGACCGGGGGGATGAGCTATGGCTACACCTTC. The genes are TRBV19 and TRBJ1-2; a possible D gene is TRBD1 (5 bases). This CDR3 region has 15 residues. Germline V gives CDR1 LNHDA, CDR2 SQIVND (reference sequence). Trimming pared 6 bases from V and 4 bases from J, leaving 18 bases between.

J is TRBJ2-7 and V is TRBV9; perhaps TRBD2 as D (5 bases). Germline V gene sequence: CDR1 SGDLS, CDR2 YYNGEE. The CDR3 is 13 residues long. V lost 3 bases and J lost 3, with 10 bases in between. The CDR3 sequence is CASSEDAGYEQYF. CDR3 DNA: TGTGCCAGCAGCGAGGACGCGGGCTACGAGCAGTACTTC.